The TCR beta chain described here comes from a study of blood T cells in healthy people across ages. General observations from the study: Naive T cell percentage and TCR beta diversity correlated strongly. Diversity figures based on one million T cells were deemed too low.

The table lists this clonotype with a few counts. Its antigen is still unknown. The ends lost 3 bases at V and 8 bases at J; junction bases unmatched: 7. Germline lookup yields CDR1 SGHTA and CDR2 FQGNSA. This CDR3 is built from 15 residues. The authors ran a second PCR of 7 to 11 cycles using a sample-barcoded 5' primer and a J-beta primer mix. TCRdb re-called the 5' RACE reads through MiXCR, storing one row per CDR3 protein. The data hold around 2 million distinct CDR3 sequences, with about two fifths observed a single time. This sequence originates from a human donor in good health. The genes are TRBV7-2 and TRBJ2-1; 10 nucleotides match TRBD2. Sequenced material: blood. For the CDR3, the DNA is TGTGCCAGCAGCTTTTCGGGGACTAGCGTCCATGAGCAGTTCTTC. As protein: CASSFSGTSVHEQFF.